This T cell receptor beta chain was recorded in a study of PD-1 blockade in mismatch repair-deficient tumors. Across the study: Patients had fewer than 15 mismatch repair-deficient cancer types and were previously treated and progressing. Study-wide findings and caveats: After pembrolizumab, tumor-resident clones rose rapidly, then generally contracted before radiologic responses.

Here immunoSEQ multiplex PCR was the method, and the copy in TCRdb shows in-frame clones only, minus some. The sample lists 60,000 to 70,000 clones; about 87% were seen once. This CDR3 has 13 amino acids. Trimming removed 3 bases at V and 2 bases at J, with 8 bases between. Germline CDR1 SEHNR, CDR2 FQNEAQ (reference sequence). Every patient had mismatch repair deficiency by PCR or immunohistochemistry. The TCR-sequenced patients were a few responders to pembrolizumab. Regarding this clone: Antigen: not known.

The sequence was obtained from an adult with mismatch repair-deficient cancer. The sample in question was peripheral blood, obtained 52 weeks after starting pembrolizumab. The J gene is TRBJ2-7, the V gene TRBV7-9; no reliable D call. CDR3 sequence reads: CASSFRYPYEQYF. The CDR3 DNA reads as TGTGCCAGCAGCTTTCGATATCCCTACGAGCAGTACTTC.